Sequencing of this T cell receptor beta chain was carried out in a study of T-cell reconstitution after alpha-beta-depleted transplantation in children. The germline gives CDR1 LGHDT, CDR2 YNNKEL (reference sequence). The CDR3 runs to 16 residues. With V trimmed by 4 bases and J by 4 bases, 6 bases remained unmatched. Preparation of the TCRbeta library was carried out with unique molecular identifiers. TCRdb re-called the PCR reads through MiXCR, storing one row per CDR3 protein. The sample contains approximately 510,000 distinct CDR3 sequences, 18% of which appear only once. The sequencing here drew on PBMCs from the stem cell graft donor, taken from the stem cell graft. This chain uses TRBV3-1 with TRBJ2-5; 13 positions match TRBD2. The receptor was isolated from a human donor who donated a stem cell graft to a child with acute lymphoblastic leukemia. The CDR3 DNA sequence: TGTGCCAGCAGCCCCGGACTAGCGGGAGCCGTAGAGACCCAGTACTTC. This sequence encodes CASSPGLAGAVETQYF.